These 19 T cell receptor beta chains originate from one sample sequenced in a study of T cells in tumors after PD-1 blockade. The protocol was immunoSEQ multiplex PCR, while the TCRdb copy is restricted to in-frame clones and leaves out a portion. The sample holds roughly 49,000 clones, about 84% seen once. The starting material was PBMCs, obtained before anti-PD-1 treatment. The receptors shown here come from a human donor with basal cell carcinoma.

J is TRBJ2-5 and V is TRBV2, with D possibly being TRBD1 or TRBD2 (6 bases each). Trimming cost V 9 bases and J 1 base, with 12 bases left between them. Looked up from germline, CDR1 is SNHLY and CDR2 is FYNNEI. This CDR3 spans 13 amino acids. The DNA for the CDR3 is TGTGCCAGTAGCGGACAGACCCAAGAGACCCAGTACTTC. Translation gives CASSGQTQETQYF.

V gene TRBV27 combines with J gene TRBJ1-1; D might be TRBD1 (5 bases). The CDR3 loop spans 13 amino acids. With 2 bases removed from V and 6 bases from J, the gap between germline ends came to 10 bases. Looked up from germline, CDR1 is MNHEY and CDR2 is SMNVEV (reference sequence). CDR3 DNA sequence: TGTGCCAGCAGTTTACAGGGATCGGCTGAAGCTTTCTTT. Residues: CASSLQGSAEAFF.

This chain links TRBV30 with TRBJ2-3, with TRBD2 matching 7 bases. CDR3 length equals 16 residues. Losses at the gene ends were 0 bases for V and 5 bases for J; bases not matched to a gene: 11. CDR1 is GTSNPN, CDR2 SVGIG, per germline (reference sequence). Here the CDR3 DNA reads TGTGCCTGGAGTGTAGGCGTCCGGGGGGACGAAGATACGCAGTATTTT. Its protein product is CAWSVGVRGDEDTQYF.

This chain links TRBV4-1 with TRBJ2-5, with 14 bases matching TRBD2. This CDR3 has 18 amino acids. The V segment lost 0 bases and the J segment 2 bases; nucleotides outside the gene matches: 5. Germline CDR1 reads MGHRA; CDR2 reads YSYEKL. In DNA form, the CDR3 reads TGCGCCAGCAGCCAAGAATCCGGGACTAGCGGGGGACAAGAGACCCAGTACTTC. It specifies CASSQESGTSGGQETQYF.

The CDR3 here is CASSELAGGPGELFF. In DNA form, the CDR3 reads TGTGCCAGCAGTGAACTAGCGGGGGGTCCCGGGGAGCTGTTTTTT. The chain carries TRBV6-4 and TRBJ2-2, with 12 bases matching TRBD2. Germline V gives CDR1 MRHNA, CDR2 SNTAGT. The CDR3 contains 15 residues. The V and J ends lost 3 bases and 6 bases, in that order; junction bases with no gene match: 2.

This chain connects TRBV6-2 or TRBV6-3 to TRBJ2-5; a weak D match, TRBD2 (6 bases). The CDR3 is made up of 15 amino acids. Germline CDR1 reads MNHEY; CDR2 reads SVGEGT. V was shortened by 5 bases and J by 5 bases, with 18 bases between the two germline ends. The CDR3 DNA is TGTGCCAGCAGTGACCTTCGCCTAGGGAGGGAGACCCAGTACTTC. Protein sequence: CASSDLRLGRETQYF.

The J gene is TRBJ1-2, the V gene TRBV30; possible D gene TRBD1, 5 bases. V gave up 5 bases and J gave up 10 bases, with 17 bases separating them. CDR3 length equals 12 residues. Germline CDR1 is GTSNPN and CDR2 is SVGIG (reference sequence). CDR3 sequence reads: CAWGTQAVAYTF. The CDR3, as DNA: TGTGCCTGGGGGACCCAGGCAGTAGCCTACACCTTC.

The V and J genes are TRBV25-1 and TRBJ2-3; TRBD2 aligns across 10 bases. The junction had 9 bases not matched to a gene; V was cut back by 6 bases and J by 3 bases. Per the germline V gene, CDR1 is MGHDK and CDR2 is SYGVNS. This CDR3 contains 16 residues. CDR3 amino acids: CASSPTVAGGTDTQYF. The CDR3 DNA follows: TGTGCCAGCAGCCCCACCGTAGCGGGGGGTACAGATACGCAGTATTTT.

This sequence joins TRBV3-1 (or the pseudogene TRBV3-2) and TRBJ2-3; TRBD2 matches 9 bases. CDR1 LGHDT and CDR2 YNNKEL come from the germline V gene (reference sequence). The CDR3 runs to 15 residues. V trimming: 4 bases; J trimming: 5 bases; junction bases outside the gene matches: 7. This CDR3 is CASSLKAGGLDTQYF. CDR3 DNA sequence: TGTGCCAGCAGCCTAAAGGCGGGGGGGCTAGATACGCAGTATTTT.

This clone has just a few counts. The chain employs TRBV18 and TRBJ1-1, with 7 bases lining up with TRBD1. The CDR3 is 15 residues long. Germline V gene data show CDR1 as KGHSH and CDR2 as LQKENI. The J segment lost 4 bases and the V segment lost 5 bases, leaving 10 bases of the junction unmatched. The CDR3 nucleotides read TGTGCCAGCTCAGAGCGGACAGGACTGAGCACTGAAGCTTTCTTT. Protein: CASSERTGLSTEAFF.

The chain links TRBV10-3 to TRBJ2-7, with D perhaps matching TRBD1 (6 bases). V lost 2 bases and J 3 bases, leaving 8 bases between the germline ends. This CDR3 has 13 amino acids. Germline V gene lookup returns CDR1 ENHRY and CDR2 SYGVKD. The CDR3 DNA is TGTGCCATCAGTGAGAACAGGGACTACGAGCAGTACTTC. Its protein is CAISENRDYEQYF.

The CDR3 nucleotides read TGTGCCATCAGTGAGGACAGGGCAGCTGAAGCTTTCTTT. This gives the protein CAISEDRAAEAFF. The chain joins TRBV10-3 to TRBJ1-1; 7 bases are a match to TRBD1. The CDR3 has 13 amino acids. Germline V gives CDR1 ENHRY, CDR2 SYGVKD. After removal of 2 bases from V and 6 bases from J, the junction contained 3 bases not matched to a gene.

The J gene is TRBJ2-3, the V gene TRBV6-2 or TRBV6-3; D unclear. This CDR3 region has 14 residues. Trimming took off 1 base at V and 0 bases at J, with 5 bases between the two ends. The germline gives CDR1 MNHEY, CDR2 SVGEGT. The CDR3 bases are TGTGCCAGCAGTTACTTAATAAGCACAGATACGCAGTATTTT. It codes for CASSYLISTDTQYF.

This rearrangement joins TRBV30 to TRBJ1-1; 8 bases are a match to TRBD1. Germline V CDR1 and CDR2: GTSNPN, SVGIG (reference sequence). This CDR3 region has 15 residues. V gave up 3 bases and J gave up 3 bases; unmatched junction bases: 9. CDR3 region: CAWRTGQGGYTEAFF. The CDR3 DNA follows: TGTGCCTGGAGGACAGGACAGGGTGGGTACACTGAAGCTTTCTTT. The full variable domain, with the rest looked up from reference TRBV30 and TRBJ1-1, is SQTIHQWPATLVQPVGSPLSLECTVEGTSNPNLYWYRQAAGRGLQLLFYSVGIGQISSEVPQNLSASRPQDRQFILSSKKLLLSDSGFYLCAWRTGQGGYTEAFFGQGTRLTVV.

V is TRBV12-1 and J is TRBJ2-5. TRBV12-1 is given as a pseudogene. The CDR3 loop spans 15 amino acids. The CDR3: CASSTKTPIQETQYF. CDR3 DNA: TGTGCCAGCAGCACTAAGACACCGATCCAAGAGACCCAGTACTTC.

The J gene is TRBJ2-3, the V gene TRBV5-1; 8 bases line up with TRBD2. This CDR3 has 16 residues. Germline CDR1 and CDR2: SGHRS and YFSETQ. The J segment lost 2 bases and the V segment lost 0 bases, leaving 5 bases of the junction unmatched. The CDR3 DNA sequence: TGCGCCAGCAGCTTGGTCCCTAGCGGGTTCACAGATACGCAGTATTTT. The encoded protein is CASSLVPSGFTDTQYF.

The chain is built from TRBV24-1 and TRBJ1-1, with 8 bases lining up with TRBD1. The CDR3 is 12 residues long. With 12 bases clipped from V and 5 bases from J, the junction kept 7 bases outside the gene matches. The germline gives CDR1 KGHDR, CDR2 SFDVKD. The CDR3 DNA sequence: TGTGCCGCAGGGGGCGCCGGTACTGAAGCTTTCTTT. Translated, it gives CAAGGAGTEAFF.

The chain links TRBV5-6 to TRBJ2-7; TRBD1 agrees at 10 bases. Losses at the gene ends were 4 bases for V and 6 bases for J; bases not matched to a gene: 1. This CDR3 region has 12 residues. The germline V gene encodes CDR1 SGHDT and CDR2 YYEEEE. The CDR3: CASSRQGAEQYF. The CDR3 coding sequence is TGTGCCAGCAGCAGACAGGGGGCCGAGCAGTACTTC.

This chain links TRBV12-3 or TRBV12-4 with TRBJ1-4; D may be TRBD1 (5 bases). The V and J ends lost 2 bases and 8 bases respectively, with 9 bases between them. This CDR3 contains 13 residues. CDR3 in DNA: TGTGCCAGCAGTTTAAGGGGTCGGGAAAAACTGTTTTTT. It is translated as CASSLRGREKLFF.